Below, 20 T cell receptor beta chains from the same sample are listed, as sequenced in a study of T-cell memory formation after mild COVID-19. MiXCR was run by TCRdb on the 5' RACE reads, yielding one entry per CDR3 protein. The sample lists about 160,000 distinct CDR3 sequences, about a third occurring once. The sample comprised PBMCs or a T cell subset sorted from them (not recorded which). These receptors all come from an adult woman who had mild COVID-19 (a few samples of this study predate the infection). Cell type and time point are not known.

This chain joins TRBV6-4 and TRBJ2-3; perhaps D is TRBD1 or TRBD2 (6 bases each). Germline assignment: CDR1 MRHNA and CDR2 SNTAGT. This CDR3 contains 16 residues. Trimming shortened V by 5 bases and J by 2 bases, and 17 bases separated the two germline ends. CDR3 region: CASSTTVSGATDTQYF. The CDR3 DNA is TGTGCCAGCAGTACTACTGTCTCGGGGGCCACAGATACGCAGTATTTT.

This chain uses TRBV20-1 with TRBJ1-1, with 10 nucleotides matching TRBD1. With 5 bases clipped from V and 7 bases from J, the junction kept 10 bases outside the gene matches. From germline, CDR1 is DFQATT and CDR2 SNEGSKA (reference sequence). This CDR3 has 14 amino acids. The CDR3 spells CSAWDRGNRNEAFF. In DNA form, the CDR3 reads TGCAGTGCTTGGGACAGGGGAAATCGGAATGAAGCTTTCTTT.

The chain's CDR3 is CASSLGQGAEAFF. The CDR3 nucleotides read TGCGCCAGCAGCCTGGGACAGGGGGCGGAAGCTTTCTTT. This sequence joins TRBV5-1 and TRBJ1-1; 12 positions agree with TRBD1. Germline lookup yields CDR1 SGHRS and CDR2 YFSETQ. The CDR3 length is 13 residues. The trim removed 4 bases at V and 8 bases at J, leaving 3 bases unmatched. Full variable domain (remainder filled in from reference TRBV5-1 and TRBJ1-1): KAGVTQTPRYLIKTRGQQVTLSCSPISGHRSVSWYQQTPGQGLQFLFEYFSETQRNKGNFPGRFSGRQFSNSRSEMNVSTLELGDSALYLCASSLGQGAEAFFGQGTRLTVV.

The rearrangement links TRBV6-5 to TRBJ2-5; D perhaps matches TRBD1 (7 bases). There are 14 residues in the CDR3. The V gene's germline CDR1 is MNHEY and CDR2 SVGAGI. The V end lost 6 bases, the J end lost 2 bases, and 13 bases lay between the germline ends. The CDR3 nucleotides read TGTGCCAGCAGGCGGGACAGCGCGCAAGAGACCCAGTACTTC. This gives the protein CASRRDSAQETQYF.

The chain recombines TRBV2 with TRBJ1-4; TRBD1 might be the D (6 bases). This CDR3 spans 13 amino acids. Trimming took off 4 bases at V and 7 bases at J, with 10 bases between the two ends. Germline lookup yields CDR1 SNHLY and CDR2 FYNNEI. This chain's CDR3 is CASSAQGTEKLFF. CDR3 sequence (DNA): TGTGCCAGCAGTGCACAGGGAACTGAAAAACTGTTTTTT.

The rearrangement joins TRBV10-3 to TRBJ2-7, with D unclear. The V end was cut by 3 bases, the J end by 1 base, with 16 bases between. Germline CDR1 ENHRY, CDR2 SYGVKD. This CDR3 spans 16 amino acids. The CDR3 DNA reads TGTGCCATCAGTGACTCGAGTCAGGCCCTTTCCTACGAGCAGTACTTC. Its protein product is CAISDSSQALSYEQYF.

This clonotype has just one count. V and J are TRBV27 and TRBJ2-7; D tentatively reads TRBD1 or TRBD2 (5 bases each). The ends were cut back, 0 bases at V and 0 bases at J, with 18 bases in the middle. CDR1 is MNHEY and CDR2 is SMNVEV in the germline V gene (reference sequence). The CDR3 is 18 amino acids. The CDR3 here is CASSLSPGGQGNSYEQYF. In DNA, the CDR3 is TGTGCCAGCAGTTTATCCCCCGGCGGGCAGGGAAACTCCTACGAGCAGTACTTC.

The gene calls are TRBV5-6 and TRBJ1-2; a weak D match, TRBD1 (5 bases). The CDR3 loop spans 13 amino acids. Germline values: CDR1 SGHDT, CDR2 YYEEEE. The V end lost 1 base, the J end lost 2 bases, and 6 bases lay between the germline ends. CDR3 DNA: TGTGCCAGCAGCTTGCGGGGGAACTATGGCTACACCTTC. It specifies CASSLRGNYGYTF.

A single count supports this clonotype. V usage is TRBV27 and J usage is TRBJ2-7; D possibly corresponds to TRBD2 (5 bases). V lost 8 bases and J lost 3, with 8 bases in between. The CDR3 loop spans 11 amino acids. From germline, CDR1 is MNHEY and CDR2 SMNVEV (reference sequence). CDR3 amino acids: CASGLNYEQYF. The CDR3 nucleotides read TGTGCCAGCGGACTGAACTACGAGCAGTACTTC.

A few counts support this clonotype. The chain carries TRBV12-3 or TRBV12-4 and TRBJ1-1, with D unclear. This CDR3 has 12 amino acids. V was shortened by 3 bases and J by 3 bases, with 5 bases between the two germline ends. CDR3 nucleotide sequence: TGTGCCAGCAGTTTCGGGTACACTGAAGCTTTCTTT. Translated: CASSFGYTEAFF.

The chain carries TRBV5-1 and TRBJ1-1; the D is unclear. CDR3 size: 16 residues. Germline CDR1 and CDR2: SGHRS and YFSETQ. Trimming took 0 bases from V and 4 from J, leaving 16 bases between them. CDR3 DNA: TGCGCCAGCAGCTTGGCGGGTGATGGGAAGGGCACTGAAGCTTTCTTT. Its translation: CASSLAGDGKGTEAFF.

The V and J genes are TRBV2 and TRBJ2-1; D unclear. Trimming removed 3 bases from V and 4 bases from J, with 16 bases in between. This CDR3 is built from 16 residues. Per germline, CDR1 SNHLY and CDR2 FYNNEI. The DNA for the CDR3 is TGTGCCAGCAGTGAGGTGAGACCACCAGATTACAATGAGCAGTTCTTC. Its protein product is CASSEVRPPDYNEQFF.

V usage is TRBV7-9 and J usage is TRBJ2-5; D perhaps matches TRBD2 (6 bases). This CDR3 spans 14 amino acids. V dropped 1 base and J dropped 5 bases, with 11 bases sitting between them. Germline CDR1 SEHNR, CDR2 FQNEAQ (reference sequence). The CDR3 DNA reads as TGTGCCAGCAGCTTAGAGGCGGGACGGGAGACCCAGTACTTC. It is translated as CASSLEAGRETQYF.

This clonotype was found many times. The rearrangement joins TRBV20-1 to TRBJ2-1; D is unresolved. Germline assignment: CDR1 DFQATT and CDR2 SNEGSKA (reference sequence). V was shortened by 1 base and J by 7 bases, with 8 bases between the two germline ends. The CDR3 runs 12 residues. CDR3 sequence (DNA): TGCAGTGCTAGAGTTAAGGATAATGAGCAGTTCTTC. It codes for CSARVKDNEQFF.

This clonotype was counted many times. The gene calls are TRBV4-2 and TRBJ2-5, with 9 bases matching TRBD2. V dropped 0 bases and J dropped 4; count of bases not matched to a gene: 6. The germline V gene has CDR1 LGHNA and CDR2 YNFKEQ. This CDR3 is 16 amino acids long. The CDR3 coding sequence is TGTGCCAGCAGCCAAGAGGCGGGAGGGCCCCCAGAGACCCAGTACTTC. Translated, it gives CASSQEAGGPPETQYF.

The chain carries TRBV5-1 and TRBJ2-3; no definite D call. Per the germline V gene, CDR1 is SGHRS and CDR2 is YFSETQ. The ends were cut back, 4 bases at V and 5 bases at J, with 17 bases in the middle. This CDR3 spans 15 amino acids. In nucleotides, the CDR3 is TGCGCCAGCAGCCTGCTGCCTCGCCTCGAAGATACGCAGTATTTT. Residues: CASSLLPRLEDTQYF.

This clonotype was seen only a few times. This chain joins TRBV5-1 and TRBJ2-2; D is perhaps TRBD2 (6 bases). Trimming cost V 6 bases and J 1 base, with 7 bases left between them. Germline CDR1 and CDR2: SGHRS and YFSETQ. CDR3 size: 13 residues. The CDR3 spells CASNGGNTGELFF. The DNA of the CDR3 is TGCGCCAGCAACGGGGGGAACACCGGGGAGCTGTTTTTT.

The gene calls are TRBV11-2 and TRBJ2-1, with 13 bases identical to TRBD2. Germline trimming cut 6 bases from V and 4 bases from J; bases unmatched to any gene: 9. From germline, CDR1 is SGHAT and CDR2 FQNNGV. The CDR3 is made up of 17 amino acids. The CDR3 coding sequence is TGTGCCAGCAGAGGACTAGCGGGAGAGCTAGGTTACAATGAGCAGTTCTTC. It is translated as CASRGLAGELGYNEQFF.

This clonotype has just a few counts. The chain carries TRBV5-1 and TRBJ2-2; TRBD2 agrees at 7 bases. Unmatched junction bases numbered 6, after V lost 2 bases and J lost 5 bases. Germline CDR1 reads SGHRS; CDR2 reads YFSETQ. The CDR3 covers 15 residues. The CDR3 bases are TGCGCCAGCAGCTTAGAAGCGGGACGAACCGGGGAGCTGTTTTTT. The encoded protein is CASSLEAGRTGELFF.

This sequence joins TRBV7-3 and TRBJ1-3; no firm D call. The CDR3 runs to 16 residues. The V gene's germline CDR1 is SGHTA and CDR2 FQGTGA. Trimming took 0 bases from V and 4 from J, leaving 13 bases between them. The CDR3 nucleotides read TGTGCCAGCAGCTTAACGGCGGGGTTCTCGGGAAACACCATATATTTT. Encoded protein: CASSLTAGFSGNTIYF.